This TCR beta chain was captured by sequencing in a study of CD8+CD57+ T cells in acquired aplastic anemia. Study context: Sorting CD4+ and CD8+ cells gave DNA averaging around 3 ug.

CDR3 and TCR beta VDJ profiling relied on genomic DNA as the template. TCRdb re-called the reads with MiXCR, one entry per CDR3 protein. The profile shows some 150,000 distinct CDR3 sequences, approximately 52% of them singletons. Sequencing was done on patients that had shown CD8+CD57+ cell expansion by flow cytometry. Severe acquired aplastic anemia affected all patients. Sequenced: sorted CD4+, CD8+, or CD8+CD57+ T cells (not recorded which) from PBMCs. The clonotype was recovered from a human donor with aplastic anemia.

The CDR3, as DNA: TGTGCCAGCAGACAGGGGAACCACGAGCAGTACTTC. Protein: CASRQGNHEQYF. This chain joins TRBV7-3 and TRBJ2-7; TRBD1 agrees at 7 bases. Germline V gene sequence: CDR1 SGHTA, CDR2 FQGTGA. The length of the CDR3 is 12 residues. The junction had 4 bases not matched to a gene; V was cut back by 6 bases and J by 5 bases.